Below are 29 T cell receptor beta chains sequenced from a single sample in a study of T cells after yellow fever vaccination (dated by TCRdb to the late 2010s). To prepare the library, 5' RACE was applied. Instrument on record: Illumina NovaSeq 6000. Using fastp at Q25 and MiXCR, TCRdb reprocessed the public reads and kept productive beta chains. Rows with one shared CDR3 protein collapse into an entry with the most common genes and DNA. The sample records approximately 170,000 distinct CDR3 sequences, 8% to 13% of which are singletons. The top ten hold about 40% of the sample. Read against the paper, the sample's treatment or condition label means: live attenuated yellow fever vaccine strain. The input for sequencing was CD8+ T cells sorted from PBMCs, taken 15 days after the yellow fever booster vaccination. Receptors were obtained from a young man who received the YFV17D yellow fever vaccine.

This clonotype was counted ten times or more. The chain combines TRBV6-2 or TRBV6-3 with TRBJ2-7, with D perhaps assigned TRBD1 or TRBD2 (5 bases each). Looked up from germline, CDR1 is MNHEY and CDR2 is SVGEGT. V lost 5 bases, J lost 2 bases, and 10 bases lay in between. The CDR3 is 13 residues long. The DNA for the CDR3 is TGTGCCAGCAGTGGGACCGAACCCTACGAGCAGTACTTC. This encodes CASSGTEPYEQYF.

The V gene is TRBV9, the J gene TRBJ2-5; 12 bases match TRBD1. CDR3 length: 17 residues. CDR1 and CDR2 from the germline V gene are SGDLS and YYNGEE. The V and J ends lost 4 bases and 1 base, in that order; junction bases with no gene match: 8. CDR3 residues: CASSISGTGGIQETQYF. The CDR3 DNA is TGTGCCAGCAGCATTTCCGGGACAGGGGGCATCCAAGAGACCCAGTACTTC.

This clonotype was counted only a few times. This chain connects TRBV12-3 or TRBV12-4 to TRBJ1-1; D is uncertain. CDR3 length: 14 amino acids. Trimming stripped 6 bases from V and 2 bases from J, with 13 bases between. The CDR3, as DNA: TGTGCCAGCAGCCGAACCGGGCCAAACACTGAAGCTTTCTTT. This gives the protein CASSRTGPNTEAFF.

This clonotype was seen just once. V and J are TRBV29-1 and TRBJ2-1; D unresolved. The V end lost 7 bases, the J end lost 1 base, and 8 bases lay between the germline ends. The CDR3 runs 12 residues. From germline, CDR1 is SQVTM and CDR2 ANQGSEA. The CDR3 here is CSGGSSYNEQFF. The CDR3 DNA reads TGCAGCGGCGGCAGTTCCTACAATGAGCAGTTCTTC.

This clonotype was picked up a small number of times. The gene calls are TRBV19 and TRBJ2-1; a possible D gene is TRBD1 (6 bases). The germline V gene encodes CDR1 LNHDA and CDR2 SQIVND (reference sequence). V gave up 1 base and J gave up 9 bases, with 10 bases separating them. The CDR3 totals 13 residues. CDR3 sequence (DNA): TGTGCCAGTAGTATAGGTAGGGGGTCTGAGCAGTTCTTC. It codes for CASSIGRGSEQFF.

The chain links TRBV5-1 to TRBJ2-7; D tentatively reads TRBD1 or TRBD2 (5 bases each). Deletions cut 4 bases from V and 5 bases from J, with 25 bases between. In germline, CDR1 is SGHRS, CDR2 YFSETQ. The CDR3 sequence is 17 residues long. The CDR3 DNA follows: TGCGCCAGCAGCCGGGGACGTCGCGCGGCAGGACACAACGAGCAGTACTTC. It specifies CASSRGRRAAGHNEQYF.

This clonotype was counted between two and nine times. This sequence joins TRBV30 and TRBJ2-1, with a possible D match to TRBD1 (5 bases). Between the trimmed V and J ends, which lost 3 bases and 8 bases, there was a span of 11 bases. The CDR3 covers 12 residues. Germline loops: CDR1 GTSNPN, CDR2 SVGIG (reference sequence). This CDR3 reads CAWSAQGDEQFF. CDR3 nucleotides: TGTGCCTGGAGCGCTCAGGGCGATGAGCAGTTCTTC.

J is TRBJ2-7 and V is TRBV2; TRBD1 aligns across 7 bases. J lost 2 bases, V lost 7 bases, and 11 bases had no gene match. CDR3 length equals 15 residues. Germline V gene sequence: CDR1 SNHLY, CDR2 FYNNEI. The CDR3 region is CASTLYRGITYEQYF. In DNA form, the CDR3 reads TGTGCCAGCACCCTCTACAGGGGAATTACCTACGAGCAGTACTTC.

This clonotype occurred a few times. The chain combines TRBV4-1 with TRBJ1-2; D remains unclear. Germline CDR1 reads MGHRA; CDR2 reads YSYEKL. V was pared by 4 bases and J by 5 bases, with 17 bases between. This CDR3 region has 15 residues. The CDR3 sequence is CASSPGWGTEYGYTF. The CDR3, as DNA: TGCGCCAGCAGCCCGGGGTGGGGTACGGAGTATGGCTACACCTTC.

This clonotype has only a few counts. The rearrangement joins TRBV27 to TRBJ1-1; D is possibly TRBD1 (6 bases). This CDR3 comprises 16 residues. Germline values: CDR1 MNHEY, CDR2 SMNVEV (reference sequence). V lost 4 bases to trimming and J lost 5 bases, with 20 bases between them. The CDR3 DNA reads TGTGCCAGCAGTTACCAGTTTCGAGGCAGGGGTACTGAAGCTTTCTTT. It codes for CASSYQFRGRGTEAFF.

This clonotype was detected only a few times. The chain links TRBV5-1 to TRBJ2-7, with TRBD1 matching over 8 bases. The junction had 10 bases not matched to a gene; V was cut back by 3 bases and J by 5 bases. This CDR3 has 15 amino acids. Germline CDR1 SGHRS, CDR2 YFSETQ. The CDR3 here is CASSSVRTGFHEQYF. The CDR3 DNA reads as TGCGCCAGCAGCTCGGTCAGGACAGGGTTCCACGAGCAGTACTTC.

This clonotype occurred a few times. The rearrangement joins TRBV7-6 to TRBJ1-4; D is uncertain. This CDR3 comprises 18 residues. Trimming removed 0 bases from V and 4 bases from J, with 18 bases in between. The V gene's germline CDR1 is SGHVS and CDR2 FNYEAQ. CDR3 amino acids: CASSLAPDLGVGNEKLFF. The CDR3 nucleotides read TGTGCCAGCAGCTTAGCCCCGGATCTCGGGGTGGGTAATGAAAAACTGTTTTTT.

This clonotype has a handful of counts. CDR3 region: CASSQESGATGELFF. In DNA form, the CDR3 reads TGTGCCAGCAGCCAAGAAAGCGGGGCCACCGGGGAGCTGTTTTTT. V and J are TRBV4-2 and TRBJ2-2; the match to TRBD2 covers 7 bases. The junction had 2 bases not matched to a gene; V was cut back by 0 bases and J by 4 bases. Germline V lookup: CDR1 LGHNA, CDR2 YNFKEQ. CDR3 length: 15 amino acids.

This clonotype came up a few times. The DNA for the CDR3 is TGCAGCGTTGTGGTCACTGAAGCTTTCTTT. It encodes CSVVVTEAFF. This chain links TRBV29-1 with TRBJ1-1; no definite D call. CDR3 length: 10 residues. With 4 bases removed from V and 4 bases from J, the gap between germline ends came to 4 bases. Germline CDR1 and CDR2: SQVTM and ANQGSEA.

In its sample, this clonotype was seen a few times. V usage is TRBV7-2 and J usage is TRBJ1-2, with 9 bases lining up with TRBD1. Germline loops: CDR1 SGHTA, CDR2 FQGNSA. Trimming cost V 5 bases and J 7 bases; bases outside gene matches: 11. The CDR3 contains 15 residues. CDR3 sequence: CASSLTGGGGGGYTF. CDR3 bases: TGTGCCAGCAGCCTAACAGGGGGCGGAGGGGGTGGCTACACCTTC.

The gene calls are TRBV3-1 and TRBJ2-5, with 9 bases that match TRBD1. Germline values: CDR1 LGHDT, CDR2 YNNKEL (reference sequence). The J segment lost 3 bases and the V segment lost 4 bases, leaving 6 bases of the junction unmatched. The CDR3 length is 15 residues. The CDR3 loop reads CASSPGTGPKETQYF. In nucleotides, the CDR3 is TGTGCCAGCAGCCCCGGGACAGGGCCCAAAGAGACCCAGTACTTC.

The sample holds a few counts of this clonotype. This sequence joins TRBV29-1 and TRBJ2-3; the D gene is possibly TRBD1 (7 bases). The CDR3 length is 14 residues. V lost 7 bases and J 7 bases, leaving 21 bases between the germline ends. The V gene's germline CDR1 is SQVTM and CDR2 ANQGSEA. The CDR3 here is CSAPRVQGGNTQYF. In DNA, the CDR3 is TGCAGCGCCCCCAGGGTCCAGGGGGGAAATACGCAGTATTTT.

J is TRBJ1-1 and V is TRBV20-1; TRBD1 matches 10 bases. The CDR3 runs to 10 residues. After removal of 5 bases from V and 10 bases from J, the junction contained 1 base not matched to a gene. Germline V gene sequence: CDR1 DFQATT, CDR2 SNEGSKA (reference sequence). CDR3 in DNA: TGCAGTGCTGACAGGGGGCGAGCTTTCTTT. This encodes CSADRGRAFF.

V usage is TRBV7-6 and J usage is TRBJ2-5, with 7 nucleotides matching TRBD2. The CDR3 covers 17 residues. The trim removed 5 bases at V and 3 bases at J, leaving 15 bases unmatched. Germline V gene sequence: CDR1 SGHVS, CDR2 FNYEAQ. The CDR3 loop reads CASSPRGQRGVKETQYF. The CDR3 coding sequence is TGTGCCAGCAGCCCCCGAGGGCAGCGGGGAGTTAAAGAGACCCAGTACTTC.

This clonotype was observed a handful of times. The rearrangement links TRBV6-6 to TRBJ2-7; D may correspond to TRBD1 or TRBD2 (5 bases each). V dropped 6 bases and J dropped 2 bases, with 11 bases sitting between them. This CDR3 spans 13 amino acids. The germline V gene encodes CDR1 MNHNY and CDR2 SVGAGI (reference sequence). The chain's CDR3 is CASSSGQTYEQYF. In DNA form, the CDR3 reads TGTGCCAGCAGCAGCGGACAAACCTACGAGCAGTACTTC.

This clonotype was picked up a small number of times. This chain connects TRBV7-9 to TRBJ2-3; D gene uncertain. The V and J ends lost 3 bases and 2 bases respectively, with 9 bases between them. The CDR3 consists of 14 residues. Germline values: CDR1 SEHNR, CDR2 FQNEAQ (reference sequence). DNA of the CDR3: TGTGCCAGCAGCTTTGGTCAGAACACAGATACGCAGTATTTT. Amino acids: CASSFGQNTDTQYF.

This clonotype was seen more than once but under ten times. DNA of the CDR3: TGTGCCAGCAGCCCTGGACTTGACAGGGGAAAGACCCAGTACTTC. Translation: CASSPGLDRGKTQYF. The rearrangement links TRBV7-3 to TRBJ2-5; 8 nucleotides align to TRBD1. Losses at the gene ends were 5 bases for V and 6 bases for J; bases not matched to a gene: 11. The CDR3 is 15 amino acids. Germline assignment: CDR1 SGHTA and CDR2 FQGTGA.

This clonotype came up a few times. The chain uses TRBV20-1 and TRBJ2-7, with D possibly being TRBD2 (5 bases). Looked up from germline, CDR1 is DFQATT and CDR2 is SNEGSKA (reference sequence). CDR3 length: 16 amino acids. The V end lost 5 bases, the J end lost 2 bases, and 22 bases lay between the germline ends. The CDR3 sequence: CSAEQQRPGLTYEQYF. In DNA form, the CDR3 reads TGCAGTGCTGAACAGCAACGCCCGGGGTTAACCTACGAGCAGTACTTC.

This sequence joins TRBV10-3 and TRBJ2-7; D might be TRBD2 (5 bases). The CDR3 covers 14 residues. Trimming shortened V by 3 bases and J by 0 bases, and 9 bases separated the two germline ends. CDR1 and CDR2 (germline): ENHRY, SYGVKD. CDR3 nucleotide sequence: TGTGCCATCAGTGAATCGGGGAGCTCCTACGAGCAGTACGTC. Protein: CAISESGSSYEQYV.

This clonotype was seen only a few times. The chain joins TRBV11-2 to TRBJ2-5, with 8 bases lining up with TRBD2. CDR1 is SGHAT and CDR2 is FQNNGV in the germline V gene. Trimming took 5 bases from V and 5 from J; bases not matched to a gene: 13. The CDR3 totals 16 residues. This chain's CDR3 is CASSMSRGGQGETQYF. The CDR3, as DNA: TGTGCCAGCAGCATGAGCCGGGGGGGCCAGGGGGAGACCCAGTACTTC.

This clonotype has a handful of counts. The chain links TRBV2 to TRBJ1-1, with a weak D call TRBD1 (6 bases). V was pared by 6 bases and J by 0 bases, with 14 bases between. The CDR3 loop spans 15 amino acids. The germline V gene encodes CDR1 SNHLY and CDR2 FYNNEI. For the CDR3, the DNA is TGTGCCAGCAGCGTTGGGACATACATGAACACTGAAGCTTTCTTT. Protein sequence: CASSVGTYMNTEAFF.

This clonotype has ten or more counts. The CDR3 sequence is CSAMRQGGEQYF. CDR3 coding DNA: TGCAGCGCAATGCGACAGGGGGGTGAGCAGTACTTC. This chain uses TRBV29-1 with TRBJ2-7, with 9 nucleotides matching TRBD1. The CDR3 contains 12 residues. Germline V gene lookup returns CDR1 SQVTM and CDR2 ANQGSEA. The ends lost 7 bases at V and 7 bases at J; junction bases unmatched: 8.

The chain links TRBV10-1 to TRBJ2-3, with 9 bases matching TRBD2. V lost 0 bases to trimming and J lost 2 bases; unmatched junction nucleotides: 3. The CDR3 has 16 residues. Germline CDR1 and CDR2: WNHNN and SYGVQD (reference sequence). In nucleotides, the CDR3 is TGCGCCAGCAGTGAGTCGAGCGGGGGGAACACAGATACGCAGTATTTT. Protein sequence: CASSESSGGNTDTQYF.

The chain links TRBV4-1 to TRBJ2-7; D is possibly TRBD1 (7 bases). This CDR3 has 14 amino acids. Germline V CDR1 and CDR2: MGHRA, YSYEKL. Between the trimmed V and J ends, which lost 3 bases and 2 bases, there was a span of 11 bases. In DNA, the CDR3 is TGCGCCAGCAGCCAGGGGGGACAGACCTACGAGCAGTACTTC. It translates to CASSQGGQTYEQYF.